One sample yielded the 25 T cell receptor beta chains listed below, sequenced in a study of blood T cell repertoires in COVID-19. Profiling relied on immunoSEQ multiplex PCR, and the TCRdb table lists in-frame clones only, not all of them. Here the sample spans approximately 46,000 clones, about 89% being singletons. Source material: peripheral blood. The receptors derive from a man aged 65 to 79 with active COVID-19.

The chain has TRBV5-6 and TRBJ2-1; 9 bases are shared with TRBD2. V lost 1 base to trimming and J lost 3 bases; unmatched junction nucleotides: 5. This CDR3 has 16 residues. Germline-derived CDR1 and CDR2 are SGHDT and YYEEEE. CDR3 residues: CASSLIAGAIYNEQFF. Here the CDR3 DNA reads TGTGCCAGCAGCTTGATAGCGGGGGCCATCTACAATGAGCAGTTCTTC. Based on the CDR3 plus reference TRBV5-6 and TRBJ2-1, the full variable domain is DAGVTQSPTHLIKTRGQQVTLRCSPKSGHDTVSWYQQALGQGPQFIFQYYEEEERQRGNFPDRFSGHQFPNYSSELNVNALLLGDSALYLCASSLIAGAIYNEQFFGPGTRLTVL.

A few counts support this clone. V usage is TRBV11-2 and J usage is TRBJ1-2; D not resolved. CDR1 is SGHAT and CDR2 is FQNNGV in the germline V gene. The V end was cut by 5 bases, the J end by 4 bases, with 14 bases between. This CDR3 region has 14 residues. For the CDR3, the DNA is TGTGCCAGCAGCCCTCGCGGCAGCGCCTATGGCTACACCTTC. It codes for CASSPRGSAYGYTF.

The chain is built from TRBV24-1 and TRBJ2-6; 9 bases fit TRBD1. This CDR3 contains 17 residues. Losses at the gene ends were 5 bases for V and 0 bases for J; bases not matched to a gene: 4. Germline lookup yields CDR1 KGHDR and CDR2 SFDVKD. The CDR3 reads CATSGTGAVSGANVLTF. CDR3 DNA sequence: TGTGCCACCAGTGGGACAGGGGCTGTCTCTGGGGCCAACGTCCTGACTTTC.

In DNA form, the CDR3 reads TGTGCCAGCAGGCTAGCGGGGGGGAATGAGCAGTTCTTC. It yields the protein CASRLAGGNEQFF. The V and J genes are TRBV12-3 or TRBV12-4 and TRBJ2-1; the match to TRBD2 covers 12 bases. The V gene end was trimmed by 6 bases and the J gene end by 7 bases; junction bases not matched to a gene: 1. The CDR3 runs 13 residues.

The chain is built from TRBV19 and TRBJ2-2, with a tentative D call TRBD2 (6 bases). This CDR3 has 15 residues. CDR1 is LNHDA and CDR2 is SQIVND in the germline V gene (reference sequence). The ends were cut back, 4 bases at V and 4 bases at J, with 13 bases in the middle. CDR3 in amino acids: CASSTPGESTGELFF. For the CDR3, the DNA is TGTGCCAGTAGTACGCCGGGGGAAAGCACCGGGGAGCTGTTTTTT.

This clone came up a few times. This rearrangement joins TRBV6-4 to TRBJ1-5; tentatively, D is TRBD1 (5 bases). This CDR3 has 12 residues. V was trimmed by 8 bases and J by 5 bases, leaving 10 bases between them. CDR1 MRHNA and CDR2 SNTAGT come from the germline V gene. The CDR3 is CASVVGDQPQHF. The CDR3 bases are TGTGCCAGCGTGGTAGGGGATCAGCCCCAGCATTTT.

This clone was counted only a few times. The chain employs TRBV28 and TRBJ1-6, with D possibly TRBD1 on 6 matching bases. Germline V lookup: CDR1 MDHEN, CDR2 SYDVKM. The CDR3 is made up of 13 amino acids. V was clipped by 7 bases and J by 5 bases, with 9 bases between them. The CDR3 loop is CASNRVDNSPLHF. CDR3 DNA: TGTGCCAGCAACAGGGTAGATAATTCACCCCTCCACTTT.

This chain joins TRBV7-8 and TRBJ2-4; D may be TRBD1 (5 bases). V was trimmed by 4 bases and J by 2 bases, leaving 15 bases between them. Germline loops: CDR1 SGHVS, CDR2 FQNEAQ. The CDR3 is made up of 16 amino acids. The CDR3 coding sequence is TGTGCCAGCAGCTCCGGAAGGGGCGGTCCCAAAAACATTCAGTACTTC. It is translated as CASSSGRGGPKNIQYF.

V usage is TRBV5-4 and J usage is TRBJ1-2; weak D call: TRBD1 (5 bases). V shed 0 bases and J shed 8 bases, with 14 bases lying between them. CDR1 is SGHNT, CDR2 YYREEE, per germline (reference sequence). The CDR3 runs 14 residues. CDR3 loop: CASSLAGHIWGYTF. CDR3 DNA sequence: TGTGCCAGCAGCTTGGCTGGACACATCTGGGGCTACACCTTC.

The genes are TRBV28 and TRBJ1-5; 7 bases agree with TRBD1. The CDR3 totals 14 residues. Losses at the gene ends were 4 bases for V and 3 bases for J; bases not matched to a gene: 3. Germline V gene data show CDR1 as MDHEN and CDR2 as SYDVKM. The CDR3 DNA reads as TGTGCCAGCAGTTCGGGACAGCACAATCAGCCCCAGCATTTT. Its protein is CASSSGQHNQPQHF.

V and J are TRBV19 and TRBJ1-1; D is undetermined. From germline, CDR1 is LNHDA and CDR2 SQIVND (reference sequence). The CDR3 is 15 residues long. Trimming pared 8 bases from V and 1 base from J, leaving 17 bases between. This CDR3 is CASSTGRAPNTEAFF. CDR3 DNA sequence: TGTGCCAGTTCCACCGGGCGGGCCCCGAACACTGAAGCTTTCTTT.

The chain links TRBV2 to TRBJ1-2, with D unresolved. The CDR3 has 17 amino acids. Per germline, CDR1 SNHLY and CDR2 FYNNEI. With 6 bases removed from V and 2 bases from J, the gap between germline ends came to 22 bases. CDR3 in DNA: TGTGCCAGCAGCGAAACCAGAGAGAGGACGGGAAACTATGGCTACACCTTC. This gives the protein CASSETRERTGNYGYTF.

In its sample, this clone was seen once. The chain combines TRBV7-2 with TRBJ2-3, with TRBD1 matching 12 bases. Germline CDR1 and CDR2: SGHTA and FQGNSA. The CDR3 covers 18 residues. V shed 1 base and J 5 bases; nucleotides not matched to a gene: 10. CDR3 sequence (DNA): TGTGCCAGCAGCTTAGGATACGGGACAGGGGGCGCAAAAGATACGCAGTATTTT. This codes for CASSLGYGTGGAKDTQYF.

V gene TRBV2 combines with J gene TRBJ2-5; D perhaps matches TRBD1 (7 bases). Germline V gene sequence: CDR1 SNHLY, CDR2 FYNNEI. The V gene lost 5 bases and the J gene lost 5 bases, with 12 bases spanning the gap. The CDR3 runs 13 residues. CDR3 DNA: TGTGCCAGCAGTTTACAGGGGAGGGAGACCCAGTACTTC. Its translation: CASSLQGRETQYF.

The rearrangement joins TRBV5-1 to TRBJ2-1; TRBD2 agrees at 8 bases. The CDR3 has 17 amino acids. CDR1 and CDR2 (germline): SGHRS, YFSETQ. The V gene end was trimmed by 0 bases and the J gene end by 8 bases; junction bases not matched to a gene: 13. The CDR3 DNA reads TGCGCCAGCAGCTTGGTTGCGGGGGGAATTTCTGGGTATGAGCAGTTCTTC. This encodes CASSLVAGGISGYEQFF.

This clone was counted once. J is TRBJ2-2 and V is TRBV9; 7 bases agree with TRBD1. J lost 6 bases, V lost 0 bases, and 5 bases had no gene match. This CDR3 spans 15 amino acids. Germline V CDR1 and CDR2: SGDLS, YYNGEE. Here the CDR3 DNA reads TGTGCCAGCAGCGTAGGACAGGGAACACCCGGGGAGCTGTTTTTT. It specifies CASSVGQGTPGELFF. Together with reference TRBV9 and TRBJ2-2, the CDR3 gives the full variable domain: DSGVTQTPKHLITATGQRVTLRCSPRSGDLSVYWYQQSLDQGLQFLIQYYNGEERAKGNILERFSAQQFPDLHSELNLSSLELGDSALYFCASSVGQGTPGELFFGEGSRLTVL.

The chain has TRBV27 and TRBJ2-7; 10 bases match TRBD1. The CDR3 is made up of 15 amino acids. With 6 bases clipped from V and 3 bases from J, the junction kept 8 bases outside the gene matches. Germline lookup yields CDR1 MNHEY and CDR2 SMNVEV (reference sequence). Here the CDR3 reads CASRWSGTGDYEQYF. The CDR3 DNA reads as TGTGCCAGCAGGTGGTCTGGGACAGGGGACTACGAGCAGTACTTC.

This clone was recorded a few times. The gene calls are TRBV11-3 and TRBJ2-7, with no clear D. The V end was cut by 4 bases, the J end by 7 bases, with 14 bases between. This CDR3 is 13 amino acids long. Germline V gene data show CDR1 as SGHNT and CDR2 as YENEEA. This CDR3 is CASSSSVSPEQYF. In DNA, the CDR3 is TGTGCCAGCAGCTCGTCGGTCTCACCGGAGCAGTACTTC.

The gene calls are TRBV5-1 and TRBJ2-3; 8 nucleotides agree with TRBD2. V shed 4 bases, J shed 10 bases, and the junction held 17 bases outside the gene matches. The CDR3 has 16 residues. Germline CDR1 SGHRS, CDR2 YFSETQ. CDR3 DNA: TGCGCCAGCAGCGCCGACCCCGCGGGGGGCGTCAAGTCGCAGTATTTT. Protein product: CASSADPAGGVKSQYF. The full variable domain, completed using reference TRBV5-1 and TRBJ2-3, is KAGVTQTPRYLIKTRGQQVTLSCSPISGHRSVSWYQQTPGQGLQFLFEYFSETQRNKGNFPGRFSGRQFSNSRSEMNVSTLELGDSALYLCASSADPAGGVKSQYFGPGTRLTVL.

In this sample, this clone turned up once. The chain has TRBV19 and TRBJ2-6, with 8 bases matching TRBD1. The V gene's germline CDR1 is LNHDA and CDR2 SQIVND (reference sequence). The CDR3 runs to 16 residues. The junction had 7 bases not matched to a gene; V was cut back by 5 bases and J by 4 bases. The CDR3 reads CASSSDRDTGANVLTF. The CDR3 region has the DNA TGTGCCAGTAGTTCGGACAGGGATACCGGGGCCAACGTCCTGACTTTC.

This clone was recorded only once. V and J are TRBV7-9 and TRBJ1-1, with no clear D. The CDR3 covers 13 residues. Trimming pared 5 bases from V and 3 bases from J, leaving 10 bases between. The germline CDR1 and CDR2 sequences are SEHNR and FQNEAQ (reference sequence). CDR3 nucleotides: TGTGCCAGCAGCCCGACCGGGGACACTGAAGCTTTCTTT. It specifies CASSPTGDTEAFF.

The V call is TRBV2, the J call TRBJ2-7; D remains unclear. The CDR3 contains 11 residues. Germline V gene data show CDR1 as SNHLY and CDR2 as FYNNEI. The V end lost 6 bases, the J end lost 6 bases, and 9 bases lay between the germline ends. CDR3: CASRMLSEQYF. As DNA, the CDR3 is TGTGCCAGCAGGATGTTGAGCGAGCAGTACTTC.

V gene TRBV2 combines with J gene TRBJ1-1; D gene ambiguous. There are 13 residues in the CDR3. CDR1 and CDR2 from the germline V gene are SNHLY and FYNNEI. V lost 1 base and J lost 0, with 3 bases in between. CDR3 loop: CASSEELNTEAFF. The CDR3 region has the DNA TGTGCCAGCAGTGAAGAGCTGAACACTGAAGCTTTCTTT.

J is TRBJ2-2 and V is TRBV6-5; TRBD1 might be the D (6 bases). Germline CDR1 reads MNHEY; CDR2 reads SVGAGI. There are 15 residues in the CDR3. Trimming shortened V by 6 bases and J by 0 bases, and 11 bases separated the two germline ends. In nucleotides, the CDR3 is TGTGCCAGCAGGACGTGGACAGCGAACACCGGGGAGCTGTTTTTT. Its translation is CASRTWTANTGELFF.

This sequence joins TRBV9 and TRBJ2-5; 7 bases match TRBD1. The CDR3 covers 15 residues. In germline, CDR1 is SGDLS, CDR2 YYNGEE. V was clipped by 0 bases and J by 2 bases; unmatched bases: 4. CDR3 protein: CASSVAGQLQETQYF. CDR3 in DNA: TGTGCCAGCAGCGTAGCGGGACAGCTACAAGAGACCCAGTACTTC.